The 16 T cell receptor beta chains listed next were all sequenced from one sample in a study of radiotherapy plus CTLA-4 blockade in lung cancer. Here immunoSEQ multiplex PCR was the method, and the copy in TCRdb shows in-frame clones only, minus some. The sample contains 84,000 or so clones, about 85% of which appear only once. The sequences come from peripheral blood, collected from a patient treated with radiotherapy plus ipilimumab. These receptors came from a human donor with non-small cell lung cancer that progressed on radiotherapy plus ipilimumab.

The rearrangement uses TRBV5-4 and TRBJ2-3; 8 bases align to TRBD1. Germline V gene lookup returns CDR1 SGHNT and CDR2 YYREEE (reference sequence). After removal of 4 bases from V and 1 base from J, the junction contained 8 bases not matched to a gene. This CDR3 spans 16 amino acids. The CDR3 loop reads CASSAVSGQGTDTQYF. In DNA form, the CDR3 reads TGTGCCAGCAGCGCGGTCTCGGGACAGGGCACAGATACGCAGTATTTT.

This clone occurred a few times. The genes are TRBV10-3 and TRBJ2-7, with TRBD1 matching 8 bases. The CDR3 is 16 residues long. Trimming took 0 bases from V and 2 from J; bases not matched to a gene: 6. Germline V gene sequence: CDR1 ENHRY, CDR2 SYGVKD. CDR3 sequence (DNA): TGTGCCATCAGTGAGTCGAGGGGACAGGAGACCTACGAGCAGTACTTC. This encodes CAISESRGQETYEQYF.

The rearrangement uses TRBV5-4 and TRBJ2-2, with D possibly TRBD1 on 7 matching bases. The V end was cut by 0 bases, the J end by 1 base, with 10 bases between. The CDR3 totals 16 residues. Germline V CDR1 and CDR2: SGHNT, YYREEE (reference sequence). The chain's CDR3 is CASSLDRGGNTGELFF. In nucleotides, the CDR3 is TGTGCCAGCAGCTTGGACAGGGGAGGGAACACCGGGGAGCTGTTTTTT.

The gene calls are TRBV9 and TRBJ1-1, with D perhaps matching TRBD1 (5 bases). The germline V gene encodes CDR1 SGDLS and CDR2 YYNGEE. The V and J ends lost 4 bases and 2 bases respectively, with 9 bases between them. This CDR3 comprises 13 residues. This CDR3 is CASSSGSNTEAFF. The CDR3 DNA reads as TGTGCCAGCAGCTCAGGGTCTAACACTGAAGCTTTCTTT.

The V and J genes are TRBV10-3 and TRBJ2-3, with TRBD2 matching over 13 bases. The germline gives CDR1 ENHRY, CDR2 SYGVKD. J gave up 2 bases and V 8 bases, and 4 bases lay outside the gene matches. The CDR3 has 15 amino acids. The CDR3 loop reads CAIGGTSGTTDTQYF. DNA for the CDR3: TGTGCCATCGGGGGGACTAGCGGGACCACAGATACGCAGTATTTT.

As to this clone: At one boundary the junction diverges from the germline segment, which might be a read error. The genes are TRBV7-9 and TRBJ1-1, with 7 bases lining up with TRBD1. Germline V gene data show CDR1 as SEHNR and CDR2 as FQNEAQ (reference sequence). This CDR3 is built from 15 residues. The CDR3 is CASRKNEGANAEAFF. The DNA for the CDR3 is TGTGCCAGCAGAAAAAATGAGGGGGCGAACGCTGAAGCTTTCTTT.

This chain connects TRBV5-6 to TRBJ2-7, with TRBD2 matching over 7 bases. CDR1 and CDR2 (germline): SGHDT, YYEEEE. With 2 bases clipped from V and 3 bases from J, the junction kept 8 bases outside the gene matches. The CDR3 extends over 15 amino acids. Here the CDR3 reads CASSFGGAGSYEQYF. CDR3 nucleotide sequence: TGTGCCAGCAGCTTCGGTGGAGCGGGGAGCTACGAGCAGTACTTC.

The rearrangement uses TRBV9 and TRBJ1-1, with 7 bases identical to TRBD1. The germline V gene encodes CDR1 SGDLS and CDR2 YYNGEE. CDR3 length equals 15 residues. V dropped 0 bases and J dropped 7; count of bases not matched to a gene: 9. CDR3 DNA sequence: TGTGCCAGCAGCGTAGACGGATTCAGGGGGGATGAAGCTTTCTTT. It codes for CASSVDGFRGDEAFF.

A few counts support this clone. The V and J genes are TRBV2 and TRBJ2-7; D gene ambiguous. The CDR3 runs to 12 residues. Trimming took off 0 bases at V and 13 bases at J, with 13 bases between the two ends. Germline lookup yields CDR1 SNHLY and CDR2 FYNNEI. Here the CDR3 reads CASSEALRAPYF. CDR3 nucleotides: TGTGCCAGCAGTGAAGCGCTTCGGGCGCCCTACTTC.

V is TRBV6-6 and J is TRBJ2-3; 7 bases agree with TRBD1. This CDR3 contains 13 residues. V shed 4 bases and J 5 bases; nucleotides not matched to a gene: 3. Germline CDR1 MNHNY, CDR2 SVGAGI (reference sequence). The chain's CDR3 is CASSSYRGDTQYF. The DNA of the CDR3 is TGTGCCAGCAGTTCGTACAGGGGAGATACGCAGTATTTT.

The V gene is TRBV7-6, the J gene TRBJ2-2; D unclear. The germline V and J ends were trimmed by 5 bases and 7 bases, with 17 bases remaining between them. CDR3 length: 15 residues. From germline, CDR1 is SGHVS and CDR2 FNYEAQ. Written as DNA, the CDR3 is TGTGCCAGCAGCGACGGACCGGACGGCGGCGGGGAGCTGTTTTTT. Amino acids: CASSDGPDGGGELFF.

The rearrangement joins TRBV6-6 to TRBJ2-7; 8 positions match TRBD1. V shed 0 bases and J 4 bases; nucleotides not matched to a gene: 5. This CDR3 contains 15 residues. CDR1 and CDR2 from the germline V gene are MNHNY and SVGAGI (reference sequence). CDR3 amino acids: CASSYSTGAGYEQYF. Here the CDR3 DNA reads TGTGCCAGCAGTTACTCGACAGGGGCAGGTTACGAGCAGTACTTC.

This chain connects TRBV7-2 to TRBJ2-7, with 8 bases identical to TRBD1. V lost 1 base to trimming and J lost 3 bases; unmatched junction nucleotides: 17. Germline V CDR1 and CDR2: SGHTA, FQGNSA. CDR3 length equals 19 residues. CDR3: CASSLVFPGQGAWSYEQYF. CDR3 nucleotide sequence: TGTGCCAGCAGCTTAGTTTTCCCCGGACAGGGAGCATGGAGCTACGAGCAGTACTTC.

The chain is built from TRBV10-3 and TRBJ2-7; 10 bases fit TRBD1. CDR1 ENHRY and CDR2 SYGVKD come from the germline V gene. The CDR3 covers 14 residues. Trimming removed 6 bases from V and 4 bases from J; junction bases left unmatched: 6. In DNA form, the CDR3 reads TGTGCCATCAGAGGGACAGGGGAGCGATACGAGCAGTACTTC. It specifies CAIRGTGERYEQYF.

CDR3 protein: CASSNRGVREAYEQYF. The DNA for the CDR3 is TGTGCCAGCAGCAACCGGGGTGTCAGGGAAGCGTACGAGCAGTACTTC. The genes are TRBV11-2 and TRBJ2-7; D tentatively fits TRBD1 or TRBD2 (5 bases each). The CDR3 runs to 16 residues. Germline V gene lookup returns CDR1 SGHAT and CDR2 FQNNGV. The V gene lost 5 bases and the J gene lost 4 bases, with 21 bases spanning the gap.

The J gene is TRBJ2-7, the V gene TRBV7-2; tentatively, D is TRBD1 (5 bases). The CDR3 is 14 residues long. The V end lost 1 base, the J end lost 6 bases, and 13 bases lay between the germline ends. Per the germline V gene, CDR1 is SGHTA and CDR2 is FQGNSA. CDR3 region: CASSLGRTTGEQYF. The CDR3 DNA reads TGTGCCAGCAGCTTAGGCCGGACAACGGGCGAGCAGTACTTC.